Below, one TCR beta chain is given with its context. What it recognizes is unknown. This entry belongs to a study of T cells in Graves' hyperthyroidism and ophthalmopathy. Study observations and caveats: Most clonotypes that expanded in the thyroid above 0.001 also showed up in blood. Separation of ophthalmopathy from stable hyperthyroidism was achieved by a 13 V-J model.

The CDR3 consists of 15 residues. V gave up 1 base and J gave up 2 bases, with 10 bases separating them. Germline CDR1 and CDR2: MNHEY and SVGAGI. The study defined stable Graves' hyperthyroidism as no ophthalmopathy progression within 18 months. Patients were aged 18 to 65, had disease duration under 2 months, and had newly diagnosed hyperthyroidism. Amplified TCR beta CDR3 regions derived from RNA transcripts. First-round RT-PCR of the TCR CDR3 relied on the HTBI primer set. Each CDR3 protein is one row after TCRdb ran MiXCR on the multiplex PCR reads. The sample consists of 80,000 to 100,000 distinct CDR3 sequences, around 37% of them appearing once.

Sample: peripheral blood or thyroid tissue (not recorded which). The clonotype was recovered from a woman in her twenties or thirties with Graves' hyperthyroidism. V usage is TRBV6-5 and J usage is TRBJ2-3, with D possibly matching TRBD2 (5 bases). The CDR3 DNA reads TGTGCCAGCAGTTACTTTGAGGGATCCACAGATACGCAGTATTTT. Translating gives CASSYFEGSTDTQYF.